This T cell receptor (beta chain) was recorded in a study of response to subunit inactivated influenza vaccine (dated by TCRdb to the late 2010s). With respect to the entire study: The study used deep quantitative T cell receptor repertoire profiling to track responses to a trivalent subunit inactivated influenza vaccine.

The library was generated by RT-PCR. The run used an Illumina HiSeq 2500. TCRdb redid the processing of the public reads, applying fastp at Q25 and MiXCR, and retained in-frame beta chains. A single entry per CDR3 protein holds the most common genes and DNA from its merged rows. For this sample there are under 200,000 distinct CDR3 sequences; approximately 12% appear just once. Approximately 32% of the sample rests with the top ten. Beyond this particular receptor, the publication reports: According to the authors, only a limited number of new T cells may be recruited by each seasonal influenza vaccination.

As concerns this clonotype: Its antigen has not been determined. Per-base qualities were not stored, and no clone one base away is much larger.

V and J are trimmed by 6 bases and 0 bases, and the gene matches miss 8 bases of the junction. The CDR3 goes from the cysteine to the phenylalanine over 16 residues. The CDR3 DNA has 48 bases and is translated from base 1. These records were also assigned to another study, of T cells expressing NK-cell markers. That second publication adds: 5'RACE template switching, by which a universal primer site and unique molecular identifiers were added, was used to make TCR beta cDNA libraries. Three sorted T-cell subsets (CD3+CD56+NKG2C+, CD3+CD56+NKG2C- and CD3+CD56-NKG2C+) from under ten donors had their TCR beta-chain repertoires profiled. Among the eight sequenced donors, seven were HCMV-seropositive and one was HCMV-seronegative. In several experiments an anti-gammadeltaTCR antibody was added to restrict sorting to alphabetaTCR-expressing T cells. In 5 to 7 donors, the dominant CD3+CD56+NKG2C+ clonotypes were found to rank among the top 10 CD8+ clonotypes and to make up roughly 1.0-7.5% of CD8+ T cells. Those dominant clonotypes were again the most abundant among CD3+CD56-NKG2C+ cells in several donors, at about 25-65%. Whether the expanded NKG2C-expressing T cell clones were specific for HCMV antigens was left unclear. The eight sequenced donors were randomly selected healthy volunteers, three men and five women. A commercial ELISA kit detecting HCMV-specific IgG in serum was used to determine HCMV serostatus. Ficoll density gradient centrifugation was used to isolate peripheral blood mononuclear cells from blood. Using Miltenyi isolation kits, CD4+ and CD8+ T cells were isolated from PBMC through magnetic immunoseparation. Synthesis of cDNA was primed from the TCR beta constant segment and was followed by two consecutive PCR amplification steps. The libraries were sequenced on Illumina HiSeq 2000/2500, MiSeq or NextSeq, producing 2 x 150 bp reads. MIGEC handled demultiplexing of the reads and grouping by UMI, while MiTCR was used to assemble and quantify clonotypes. Only TCR cDNA sequences supported by at least two reads were kept to exclude erroneous sequences. The tcR package was used for downstream repertoire analysis, and clonotypes were matched across fractions by CDR3 nucleotide sequence plus V segment. Antigen specificity was annotated against VDJdb with VDJmatch, allowing one amino acid substitution in CDR3.

The sample in question was CD8+ T cells sorted from PBMCs, obtained about 11 days after vaccination. The V gene is TRBV12-3 or TRBV12-4 and the J gene is TRBJ2-3; 8 bases in the junction line up with TRBD2. The clonotype was recovered from a man between 45 and 60 years old who received an inactivated influenza vaccine. Donor details come from another sample of the same person, matched by shared clones. Here is the DNA: TGTGCCAGCAGCCCGGGGCCTAGCGGGAGCACAGATACGCAGTATTTT. The encoded protein is CASSPGPSGSTDTQYF.